The 21 T cell receptor beta chains presented below share a single source sample, sequenced in a study of blood T cell repertoires in COVID-19. The repertoire was sequenced with immunoSEQ multiplex PCR; TCRdb's copy has only in-frame clones and lacks some. The table lists roughly 220,000 clones, over 75% of them singletons, with 5.5% to 7% in the top ten. The sample comprised peripheral blood. These receptors came from an older man with acute or convalescent COVID-19.

The chain recombines TRBV19 with TRBJ2-2, with D possibly TRBD1 on 6 matching bases. Between the trimmed V and J ends, which lost 4 bases and 5 bases, there was a span of 8 bases. CDR3 length: 13 residues. CDR1 and CDR2 from the germline V gene are LNHDA and SQIVND (reference sequence). CDR3 amino acids: CASSSQGTGELFF. CDR3 DNA sequence: TGTGCCAGTAGTAGTCAGGGGACCGGGGAGCTGTTTTTT. Using reference TRBV19 and TRBJ2-2 for the parts outside the CDR3, the full variable domain is DGGITQSPKYLFRKEGQNVTLSCEQNLNHDAMYWYRQDPGQGLRLIYYSQIVNDFQKGDIAEGYSVSREKKESFPLTVTSAQKNPTAFYLCASSSQGTGELFFGEGSRLTVL.

This chain connects TRBV11-2 to TRBJ2-2, with TRBD1 matching over 7 bases. There are 14 residues in the CDR3. V lost 2 bases to trimming and J lost 5 bases; unmatched junction nucleotides: 2. In germline, CDR1 is SGHAT, CDR2 FQNNGV. Here the CDR3 DNA reads TGTGCCAGCAGCTTACCGACAGGGACCGGGGAGCTGTTTTTT. It translates to CASSLPTGTGELFF.

The chain joins TRBV6-5 to TRBJ2-7; TRBD1 agrees at 11 bases. Losses at the gene ends were 7 bases for V and 7 bases for J; bases not matched to a gene: 9. This CDR3 comprises 14 residues. The germline gives CDR1 MNHEY, CDR2 SVGAGI. This CDR3 reads CASIKDRGPEEQYF. For the CDR3, the DNA is TGTGCCAGCATTAAGGACAGGGGGCCCGAGGAGCAGTACTTC.

This clone was picked up one time. The chain combines TRBV27 with TRBJ2-7; 7 bases line up with TRBD1. Trimming removed 8 bases from V and 9 bases from J; junction bases left unmatched: 10. The length of the CDR3 is 12 residues. The germline CDR1 and CDR2 sequences are MNHEY and SMNVEV (reference sequence). As DNA, the CDR3 is TGTGCCAGCGGACGGACAGGATCGGCGCAGTACTTC. This encodes CASGRTGSAQYF.

Regarding this clone: A junction end diverges from the germline sequence, so it may reflect a read error. V is TRBV19 and J is TRBJ2-2; 14 positions agree with TRBD2. The CDR3 runs to 16 residues. Germline values: CDR1 LNHDA, CDR2 SQIVND (reference sequence). For the CDR3, the DNA is TGCGCCACCAGACGCGGGACTAGCGGGAGAGGCGGGGAGCTGTTTTTT. Amino acids: CATRRGTSGRGGELFF.

CDR3 protein: CASSLGPGTNTGELFF. CDR3 coding DNA: TGTGCCAGCAGCTTGGGCCCCGGGACGAACACCGGGGAGCTGTTTTTT. V is TRBV7-6 and J is TRBJ2-2; possible D gene TRBD2, 5 bases. The V and J ends lost 3 bases and 0 bases respectively, with 11 bases between them. The length of the CDR3 is 16 residues. Germline loops: CDR1 SGHVS, CDR2 FNYEAQ.

In its sample, this clone was seen once. The CDR3 DNA reads as TGTGCCAGCAGGGCGGGACTAGCGGGAGTTCAGCAGTACTTC. Translation: CASRAGLAGVQQYF. The chain joins TRBV28 to TRBJ2-7; 14 positions agree with TRBD2. CDR3 size: 14 residues. J lost 8 bases, V lost 6 bases, and 6 bases had no gene match. The V gene's germline CDR1 is MDHEN and CDR2 SYDVKM.

This chain uses TRBV9 with TRBJ2-2, with D perhaps matching TRBD1 (6 bases). CDR1 and CDR2 (germline): SGDLS, YYNGEE. This CDR3 region has 14 residues. V dropped 0 bases and J dropped 6 bases, with 9 bases sitting between them. The CDR3 DNA is TGTGCCAGCAGCGTAGGTGGGGGCTCCGGGGAGCTGTTTTTT. Translating it yields CASSVGGGSGELFF.

V and J are TRBV27 and TRBJ2-1, with D perhaps TRBD2 (6 bases). The germline V and J ends were trimmed by 10 bases and 4 bases, with 8 bases remaining between them. Germline V CDR1 and CDR2: MNHEY, SMNVEV (reference sequence). The CDR3 runs 11 residues. The CDR3 sequence is CATREYNEQFF. In nucleotides, the CDR3 is TGTGCCACCCGGGAGTACAATGAGCAGTTCTTC.

The chain links TRBV24-1 to TRBJ2-1, with a weak D call TRBD2 (5 bases). V gave up 4 bases and J gave up 2 bases, with 8 bases separating them. The CDR3 length is 14 residues. Germline V lookup: CDR1 KGHDR, CDR2 SFDVKD. Written as DNA, the CDR3 is TGTGCCACCAGTGAAACCGGGACCTACAATGAGCAGTTCTTC. Protein: CATSETGTYNEQFF.

This sequence joins TRBV10-3 and TRBJ2-3; 8 bases align to TRBD1. This CDR3 contains 12 residues. CDR1 is ENHRY and CDR2 is SYGVKD in the germline V gene. J gave up 2 bases and V 11 bases, and 3 bases lay outside the gene matches. As DNA, the CDR3 is TGTGCCTCGGGACAGGCCACAGATACGCAGTATTTT. It specifies CASGQATDTQYF.

CDR3 region: CASSAGWQPQHF. As DNA, the CDR3 is TGTGCCAGCAGCGCAGGGTGGCAGCCCCAGCATTTT. The genes are TRBV6-2 or TRBV6-3 and TRBJ1-5, with D possibly being TRBD1 (5 bases). The CDR3 covers 12 residues. V was shortened by 6 bases and J by 7 bases, with 10 bases between the two germline ends. The germline gives CDR1 MNHEY, CDR2 SVGEGT.

The chain links TRBV15 to TRBJ1-2; tentative D call: TRBD1 (5 bases). CDR1 is LNHNV, CDR2 YYDKDF, per germline (reference sequence). This CDR3 has 13 residues. Trimming stripped 0 bases from V and 6 bases from J, with 8 bases between. The CDR3 is CATSRDPTDGYTF. The CDR3 DNA follows: TGTGCCACCAGCAGAGATCCGACAGATGGCTACACCTTC.

Of note for this clone: Other DNA variants within this sample encode the same CDR3. The chain links TRBV30 to TRBJ1-5, with D tentatively TRBD1 (5 bases). The V and J ends lost 3 bases and 2 bases respectively, with 8 bases between them. Per germline, CDR1 GTSNPN and CDR2 SVGIG (reference sequence). CDR3 length: 13 amino acids. DNA of the CDR3: TGTGCCTGGAGCAGGGAGGGCAATCAGCCCCAGCATTTT. Amino acids: CAWSREGNQPQHF.

This sequence joins TRBV6-5 and TRBJ2-3, with TRBD1 as a possible D gene (5 bases). Trimming shortened V by 7 bases and J by 5 bases, and 16 bases separated the two germline ends. The CDR3 has 14 amino acids. Germline V gene data show CDR1 as MNHEY and CDR2 as SVGAGI. The CDR3 loop reads CASTEGALRDTQYF. For the CDR3, the DNA is TGTGCCAGCACCGAAGGGGCTTTACGAGATACGCAGTATTTT.

This clone has only one observation. The chain uses TRBV6-2 or TRBV6-3 and TRBJ2-3, with D unresolved. The CDR3 sequence is 13 residues long. Trimming took off 6 bases at V and 1 base at J, with 8 bases between the two ends. Per germline, CDR1 MNHEY and CDR2 SVGEGT. The CDR3 nucleotides are TGTGCCAGCAGCCCCTACCGCACAGATACGCAGTATTTT. Encoded protein: CASSPYRTDTQYF.

The V and J genes are TRBV3-1 (or the pseudogene TRBV3-2) and TRBJ2-1; TRBD1 might be the D (5 bases). CDR1 is LGHDT, CDR2 YNNKEL, per germline (reference sequence). The V end lost 4 bases, the J end lost 2 bases, and 12 bases lay between the germline ends. The CDR3 consists of 15 residues. The CDR3 protein is CASSPPRATYNEQFF. The CDR3 bases are TGTGCCAGCAGCCCACCCAGGGCGACCTACAATGAGCAGTTCTTC.

The genes are TRBV4-1 and TRBJ2-2, with 7 bases identical to TRBD2. Per the germline V gene, CDR1 is MGHRA and CDR2 is YSYEKL. V was pared by 3 bases and J by 1 base, with 11 bases of the junction left unmatched. The CDR3 has 18 amino acids. The CDR3 DNA reads TGCGCCAGCAGCCAGTCCTGGGGTAGCGGGTTGAACACCGGGGAGCTGTTTTTT. Its translation is CASSQSWGSGLNTGELFF.

The genes are TRBV19 and TRBJ1-2; D is possibly TRBD1 (6 bases). This CDR3 has 15 amino acids. The germline V and J ends were trimmed by 2 bases and 5 bases, with 15 bases remaining between them. Germline values: CDR1 LNHDA, CDR2 SQIVND (reference sequence). CDR3 bases: TGTGCCAGTAGTATACTAGGCAGGGGAGAGTATGGCTACACCTTC. Its translation: CASSILGRGEYGYTF.

V usage is TRBV30 and J usage is TRBJ1-2; D is perhaps TRBD1 (5 bases). Germline V lookup: CDR1 GTSNPN, CDR2 SVGIG (reference sequence). Trimming took off 3 bases at V and 3 bases at J, with 11 bases between the two ends. The CDR3 extends over 13 amino acids. The CDR3 region has the DNA TGTGCCTGGAGAAATACAGGCCACTATGGCTACACCTTC. Translating it yields CAWRNTGHYGYTF.

The chain combines TRBV6-4 with TRBJ2-1, with 8 bases matching TRBD1. The CDR3 extends over 15 amino acids. Germline V gene data show CDR1 as MRHNA and CDR2 as SNTAGT. The J segment lost 2 bases and the V segment lost 6 bases, leaving 6 bases of the junction unmatched. The CDR3: CASRVDRGTYNEQFF. In DNA, the CDR3 is TGTGCCAGCAGAGTCGACAGGGGCACCTACAATGAGCAGTTCTTC.